The 21 T cell receptor beta chains below come from one sample, sequenced in a study of lymphopenia after photon versus proton radiotherapy. The assay was immunoSEQ multiplex PCR, and TCRdb's table has in-frame clones only and misses some. The data contain about 40,000 clones, approximately 86% of them singletons. This material consisted of peripheral blood, taken from a patient treated with proton-based radiotherapy. Receptors originate from a woman in her 70s with pancreatic cancer. Some clones in this sample may be carry-over from other donors' samples.

The rearrangement uses TRBV5-1 and TRBJ2-7; 8 nucleotides line up with TRBD1. The CDR3 extends over 13 amino acids. Germline CDR1 and CDR2: SGHRS and YFSETQ. After removal of 3 bases from V and 7 bases from J, the junction contained 6 bases not matched to a gene. For the CDR3, the DNA is TGCGCCAGCAGCTCGACAGGGGTCGGGGAGCAGTACTTC. Its translation: CASSSTGVGEQYF.

The chain has TRBV5-1 and TRBJ2-7; weak D call: TRBD2 (6 bases). CDR1 is SGHRS and CDR2 is YFSETQ in the germline V gene. Trimming removed 0 bases from V and 2 bases from J, with 12 bases in between. CDR3 length: 15 amino acids. CDR3 loop: CASSLEGSGTYEQYF. The CDR3 DNA follows: TGCGCCAGCAGCTTGGAGGGTAGCGGTACCTACGAGCAGTACTTC.

The chain uses TRBV28 and TRBJ2-3, with 7 bases identical to TRBD2. Unmatched junction bases numbered 8, after V lost 7 bases and J lost 4 bases. CDR3 size: 14 residues. Germline-derived CDR1 and CDR2 are MDHEN and SYDVKM. The CDR3 spells CASNPSGMADTQYF. The CDR3 DNA is TGTGCCAGCAATCCAAGCGGGATGGCAGATACGCAGTATTTT.

The chain employs TRBV19 and TRBJ2-1, with 7 bases that match TRBD2. The germline V gene has CDR1 LNHDA and CDR2 SQIVND (reference sequence). The V gene end was trimmed by 2 bases and the J gene end by 3 bases; junction bases not matched to a gene: 7. The CDR3 is made up of 16 amino acids. The CDR3 reads CASSIQWREFYNEQFF. In DNA, the CDR3 is TGTGCCAGTAGTATACAGTGGCGGGAGTTCTACAATGAGCAGTTCTTC.

The chain links TRBV7-9 to TRBJ2-6, with TRBD2 identical over 9 bases. Germline V gene sequence: CDR1 SEHNR, CDR2 FQNEAQ (reference sequence). V lost 4 bases and J lost 0; bases outside the gene matches: 7. CDR3 length equals 18 residues. The CDR3 DNA reads TGTGCCAGCAGCTACCCTAGCGGGGTGAACTCTGGGGCCAACGTCCTGACTTTC. It translates to CASSYPSGVNSGANVLTF.

This chain joins TRBV5-1 and TRBJ1-1, with D possibly matching TRBD1 (6 bases). The CDR3 contains 13 residues. The V end was cut by 4 bases, the J end by 3 bases, with 10 bases between. Germline V gene data show CDR1 as SGHRS and CDR2 as YFSETQ. The CDR3 DNA reads as TGCGCCAGCAGCCGCGCAGGGGACACTGAAGCTTTCTTT. Its translation is CASSRAGDTEAFF.

The rearrangement links TRBV25-1 to TRBJ2-7; D is uncertain. The CDR3 length is 11 residues. Germline CDR1 and CDR2: MGHDK and SYGVNS. Trimming left V 5 bases short and J 0 bases short, with 2 bases between. The DNA of the CDR3 is TGTGCCAGCAGTTACTCCTACGAGCAGTACTTC. This sequence encodes CASSYSYEQYF.

This rearrangement joins TRBV11-2 to TRBJ2-6; 8 nucleotides align to TRBD2. The trim removed 5 bases at V and 2 bases at J, leaving 2 bases unmatched. Germline V lookup: CDR1 SGHAT, CDR2 FQNNGV. The CDR3 sequence is 15 residues long. The CDR3 reads CASSPGGAGANVLTF. The CDR3 DNA reads TGTGCCAGCAGCCCCGGGGGGGCTGGGGCCAACGTCCTGACTTTC.

The chain couples TRBV5-1 to TRBJ2-3; possibly TRBD2 for D (5 bases). V was clipped by 3 bases and J by 4 bases, with 15 bases between them. CDR1 is SGHRS, CDR2 YFSETQ, per germline. The CDR3 loop spans 15 amino acids. CDR3 sequence reads: CASSYLAEDADTQYF. In DNA form, the CDR3 reads TGCGCCAGCAGCTATCTAGCTGAAGACGCAGATACGCAGTATTTT.

In its sample, this clone was seen once. This rearrangement joins TRBV20-1 to TRBJ2-3; D gene ambiguous. V was cut by 2 bases and J by 4 bases, with 4 bases left in between. Per germline, CDR1 DFQATT and CDR2 SNEGSKA (reference sequence). CDR3 length: 11 residues. This CDR3 is CSARWADTQYF. The DNA for the CDR3 is TGCAGTGCTAGATGGGCAGATACGCAGTATTTT.

The chain uses TRBV27 and TRBJ1-4; TRBD1 is a possible D gene (6 bases). The length of the CDR3 is 13 residues. Trimming cost V 4 bases and J 8 bases, with 11 bases left between them. The germline gives CDR1 MNHEY, CDR2 SMNVEV (reference sequence). The DNA of the CDR3 is TGTGCCAGCAGTTCTCTCCAGGGGGAAAAACTGTTTTTT. Its translation is CASSSLQGEKLFF.

The V call is TRBV7-6, the J call TRBJ1-1; weak D call: TRBD1 (5 bases). The CDR3 has 13 residues. Trimming pared 5 bases from V and 7 bases from J, leaving 14 bases between. Germline-derived CDR1 and CDR2 are SGHVS and FNYEAQ. The DNA for the CDR3 is TGTGCCAGCAGCCAAAGCCGGGACCGTGAAGCTTTCTTT. Translated: CASSQSRDREAFF.

The rearrangement uses TRBV6-1 and TRBJ1-1, with D unresolved. Germline-derived CDR1 and CDR2 are MNHNS and SASEGT. The CDR3 extends over 10 amino acids. Trimming took 10 bases from V and 5 from J, leaving 8 bases between them. CDR3 in DNA: TGTGCCACCGTAGGGACTGAAGCTTTCTTT. It translates to CATVGTEAFF.

The CDR3 here is CASSRNLAGGHEQYF. The CDR3 DNA reads as TGTGCCAGCAGTAGAAATCTAGCGGGAGGCCACGAGCAGTACTTC. The genes are TRBV21-1 and TRBJ2-7; the table's D call, TRBD2, has no DNA check behind it. TRBV21-1 is noted as a pseudogene. The CDR3 extends over 15 amino acids.

This chain joins TRBV28 and TRBJ2-1; 16 bases line up with TRBD2. With 5 bases clipped from V and 3 bases from J, the junction kept 13 bases outside the gene matches. The CDR3 has 20 amino acids. Per the germline V gene, CDR1 is MDHEN and CDR2 is SYDVKM. CDR3 loop: CASSLSGTSGRAAFYNEQFF. The DNA of the CDR3 is TGTGCCAGCAGTCTATCCGGGACTAGCGGGAGGGCCGCCTTCTACAATGAGCAGTTCTTC.

V is TRBV9 and J is TRBJ2-1; 8 bases align to TRBD2. Germline V CDR1 and CDR2: SGDLS, YYNGEE. This CDR3 spans 14 amino acids. Trimming at V came to 0 bases and at J to 10 bases, leaving 6 bases not matched to a gene. CDR3 sequence (DNA): TGTGCCAGCAGCGTAGACGGGAGGGCCGCGGAGCAGTTCTTC. Translating it yields CASSVDGRAAEQFF.

The rearrangement uses TRBV11-2 and TRBJ2-5, with a possible D match to TRBD1 (6 bases). Germline V gene sequence: CDR1 SGHAT, CDR2 FQNNGV. CDR3 length: 14 residues. Trimming stripped 3 bases from V and 2 bases from J, with 10 bases between. The CDR3 coding sequence is TGTGCCAGCAGCTTCCAGGACAGTCAAGAGACCCAGTACTTC. Translating it yields CASSFQDSQETQYF.

The chain recombines TRBV19 with TRBJ2-5; TRBD1 agrees at 8 bases. The trim removed 6 bases at V and 3 bases at J, leaving 3 bases unmatched. The germline V gene has CDR1 LNHDA and CDR2 SQIVND (reference sequence). CDR3 size: 13 residues. As DNA, the CDR3 is TGTGCCAGTAGGTCAGGGGGCGAAGAGACCCAGTACTTC. This translates into CASRSGGEETQYF.

This clone has only one observation. The gene calls are TRBV6-1 and TRBJ2-7; 7 bases match TRBD1. Trimming took 6 bases from V and 4 from J; bases not matched to a gene: 12. This CDR3 contains 15 residues. From germline, CDR1 is MNHNS and CDR2 SASEGT. In nucleotides, the CDR3 is TGTGCCAGCAGCCGGGAAACAGGGGCTTTTTACGAGCAGTACTTC. Encoded protein: CASSRETGAFYEQYF.

The chain links TRBV9 to TRBJ2-2; D uncertain. The CDR3 has 13 residues. Trimming stripped 0 bases from V and 5 bases from J, with 5 bases between. Germline CDR1 is SGDLS and CDR2 is YYNGEE. As DNA, the CDR3 is TGTGCCAGCAGCGTAGGTCGAACCGGGGAGCTGTTTTTT. This translates into CASSVGRTGELFF. Supplemented by reference TRBV9 and TRBJ2-2, the full variable domain reads DSGVTQTPKHLITATGQRVTLRCSPRSGDLSVYWYQQSLDQGLQFLIQYYNGEERAKGNILERFSAQQFPDLHSELNLSSLELGDSALYFCASSVGRTGELFFGEGSRLTVL.

The chain uses TRBV28 and TRBJ1-3; maybe TRBD1 (6 bases). CDR1 and CDR2 from the germline V gene are MDHEN and SYDVKM. V lost 8 bases to trimming and J lost 5 bases, with 16 bases between them. This CDR3 contains 14 residues. The CDR3 DNA sequence: TGTGCCAGCGGGGGCCCCGGACGTAGAAACACCATATATTTT. Protein sequence: CASGGPGRRNTIYF.